The T cell receptor beta chain described here comes from a study of regulatory T cells in long-lasting Graves disease. About the research overall: Freshly diagnosed Graves' patients had used antithyroid drugs for under 3 months. General study points: It was in persistent disease that TRBV28, TRBJ1-2 and TRBJ2-5 were favored.

Regarding time point: newly diagnosed GD, antithyroid drugs for less than 3 months. Generation of the TCR library employed RNA extracted from PBMCs. A remark on this clonotype: Its antigen is unknown. Its ends do not fully match the called genes, so a read error is possible.

CDR1 and CDR2 from the germline V gene are PRHDT and FYEKMQ (reference sequence). The CDR3 spans 15 residues. Assembly of TCR beta libraries relied on iRepertoire HTBI primers together with Arm-PCR of CDR3 regions. Using its own MiXCR run on the multiplex PCR reads, TCRdb lists one record per CDR3 protein. This table has around 480,000 distinct CDR3 sequences, about 16% appearing once. The same sample was also studied in work on T cells in Graves' hyperthyroidism and ophthalmopathy. This second report adds: Uncontrolled infection, other autoimmune disease, pregnancy or lactation barred patients from enrollment.

The source material was peripheral blood mononuclear cells (PBMCs), sampled at new diagnosis, from a patient treated with antithyroid drugs. The sequence derives from a woman aged 40 to 65 with Graves disease. The chain carries TRBV13 and TRBJ1-6; TRBD1 matches at 7 bases. CDR3 residues: CASSLGDRRNSPPHF. The CDR3, as DNA: TGTGCCAGCAGCTTAGGGGACAGGAGGAATTCACCCCCCCACTTT.